This T cell receptor (beta chain) was documented in a study of blood T cell repertoires in COVID-19. Original processing methods: How many nucleated cells were present was estimated from reference gene primer amplification. Sequenced by immunoSEQ multiplex PCR; TCRdb stores in-frame clones only, minus some. That table supplies the V and J calls and clone size; D and trimming were determined from the DNA. The sample includes about 200,000 clones, roughly 90% seen only once; the top ten take roughly 1.6%. This clone occurred once. This receptor was taken from a man between 18 and 29 years old with active or convalescent COVID-19. The sequenced material came from peripheral blood.

Here the CDR3 DNA reads TGTGCCAGCAGCCAACTGAGGCAATCTCAAGAGACCCAGTACTTC. It yields the protein CASSQLRQSQETQYF. This rearrangement joins TRBV3-1 (or the pseudogene TRBV3-2) to TRBJ2-5; D ambiguous. Germline CDR1 reads LGHDT; CDR2 reads YNNKEL (reference sequence). CDR3 length: 15 residues. V dropped 2 bases and J dropped 2 bases, with 12 bases sitting between them.